This TCR beta chain was profiled in a study of T cell responses to AZD1222 COVID-19 vaccine. Study-level findings and limits: Donors were mostly white British, more females; clonal diversity possibly underestimated.

There are 14 residues in the CDR3. In germline, CDR1 is LNHDA, CDR2 SQIVND (reference sequence). Method: immunoSEQ multiplex PCR; TCRdb's copy keeps in-frame clones and lacks some. The sample records about 150,000 clones, roughly nine tenths being singletons. Of note for this clone: Antigen unknown. One end of the junction is discordant with germline, which a read error may explain.

The sequencing here drew on peripheral blood, taken 28 days after the second AZD1222 dose. The V call is TRBV19, the J call TRBJ2-5, with 8 bases that match TRBD2. The clonotype originates from an adult who received the AZD1222 COVID-19 vaccine. The CDR3 protein is CASSIAGNQETQYF. The CDR3 nucleotides are TGTGCCAGCAGTATAGCGGGGAACCAAGAGACCCAGTACTTC. Using reference TRBV19 and TRBJ2-5 for the parts outside the CDR3, the full variable domain is DGGITQSPKYLFRKEGQNVTLSCEQNLNHDAMYWYRQDPGQGLRLIYYSQIVNDFQKGDIAEGYSVSREKKESFPLTVTSAQKNPTAFYLCASSIAGNQETQYFGPGTRLLVL.